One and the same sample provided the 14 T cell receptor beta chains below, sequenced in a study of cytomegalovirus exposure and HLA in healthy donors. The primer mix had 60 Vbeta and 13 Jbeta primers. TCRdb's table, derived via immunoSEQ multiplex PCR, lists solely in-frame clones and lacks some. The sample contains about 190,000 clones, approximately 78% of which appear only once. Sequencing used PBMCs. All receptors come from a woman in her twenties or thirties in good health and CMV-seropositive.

CDR3: CASSSQGLRSYQPQHF. The CDR3 nucleotides read TGTGCCAGCAGCTCTCAGGGACTCAGGTCCTATCAGCCCCAGCATTTT. The chain recombines TRBV28 with TRBJ1-5; D may be TRBD1 (5 bases). V lost 6 bases, J lost 5 bases, and 20 bases lay in between. The CDR3 consists of 16 residues. CDR1 is MDHEN, CDR2 SYDVKM, per germline.

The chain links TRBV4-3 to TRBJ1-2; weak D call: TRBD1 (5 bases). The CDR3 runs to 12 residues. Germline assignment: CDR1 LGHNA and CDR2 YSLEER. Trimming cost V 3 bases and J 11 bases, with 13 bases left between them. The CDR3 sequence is CASSQGRGDYTF. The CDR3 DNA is TGCGCCAGCAGCCAGGGTCGGGGGGATTACACCTTC.

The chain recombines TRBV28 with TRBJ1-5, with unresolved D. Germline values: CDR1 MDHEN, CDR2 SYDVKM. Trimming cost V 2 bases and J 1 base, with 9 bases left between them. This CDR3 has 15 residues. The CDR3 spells CASSLRRESNQPQHF. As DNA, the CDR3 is TGTGCCAGCAGTTTACGGAGAGAGAGCAATCAGCCCCAGCATTTT.

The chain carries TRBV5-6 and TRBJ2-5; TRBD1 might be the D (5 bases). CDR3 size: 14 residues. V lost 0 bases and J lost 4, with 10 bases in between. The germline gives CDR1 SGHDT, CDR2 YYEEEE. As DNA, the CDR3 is TGTGCCAGCAGCTTGGCAGGGCGGAGAGAGACCCAGTACTTC. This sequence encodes CASSLAGRRETQYF.

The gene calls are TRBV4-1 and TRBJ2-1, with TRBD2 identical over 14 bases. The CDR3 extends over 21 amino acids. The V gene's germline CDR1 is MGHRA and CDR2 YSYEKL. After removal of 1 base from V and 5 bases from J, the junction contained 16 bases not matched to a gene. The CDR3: CASSQVRTSGRNSPVNNEQFF. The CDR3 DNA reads TGCGCCAGCAGCCAAGTAAGGACTAGCGGGAGGAACAGTCCCGTCAACAATGAGCAGTTCTTC.

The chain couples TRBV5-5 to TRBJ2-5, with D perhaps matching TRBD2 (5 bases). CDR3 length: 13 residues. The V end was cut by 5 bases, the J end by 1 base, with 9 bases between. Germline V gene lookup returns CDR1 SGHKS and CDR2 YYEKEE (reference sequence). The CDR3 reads CASSLGVQETQYF. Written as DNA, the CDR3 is TGTGCCAGCAGTCTGGGAGTCCAAGAGACCCAGTACTTC.

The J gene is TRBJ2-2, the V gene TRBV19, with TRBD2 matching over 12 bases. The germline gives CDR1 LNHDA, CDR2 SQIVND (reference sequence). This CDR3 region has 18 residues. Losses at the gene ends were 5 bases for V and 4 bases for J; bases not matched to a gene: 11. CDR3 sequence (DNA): TGTGCCAGTAGTCCCCTAGCGGGAGGGTGGTTTGCCACCGGGGAGCTGTTTTTT. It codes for CASSPLAGGWFATGELFF.

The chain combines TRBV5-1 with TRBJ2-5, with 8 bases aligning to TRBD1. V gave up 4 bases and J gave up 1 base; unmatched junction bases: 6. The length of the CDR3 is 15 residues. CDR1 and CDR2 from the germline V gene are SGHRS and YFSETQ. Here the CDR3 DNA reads TGCGCCAGCAGCGATAAGACAGGGGCCCAAGAGACCCAGTACTTC. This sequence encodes CASSDKTGAQETQYF.

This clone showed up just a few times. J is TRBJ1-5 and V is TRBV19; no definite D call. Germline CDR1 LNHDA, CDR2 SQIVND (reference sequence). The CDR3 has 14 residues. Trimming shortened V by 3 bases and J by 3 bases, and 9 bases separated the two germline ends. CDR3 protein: CASSILRYNQPQHF. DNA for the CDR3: TGTGCCAGTAGTATTCTCAGGTACAATCAGCCCCAGCATTTT.

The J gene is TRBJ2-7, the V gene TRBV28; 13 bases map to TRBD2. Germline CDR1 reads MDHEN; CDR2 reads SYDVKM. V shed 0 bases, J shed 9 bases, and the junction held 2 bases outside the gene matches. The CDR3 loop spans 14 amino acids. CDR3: CASSLWTSGRRQYF. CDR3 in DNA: TGTGCCAGCAGTTTATGGACTAGCGGGAGGCGGCAGTACTTC. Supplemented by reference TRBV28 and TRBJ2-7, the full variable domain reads DVKVTQSSRYLVKRTGEKVFLECVQDMDHENMFWYRQDPGLGLRLIYFSYDVKMKEKGDIPEGYSVSREKKERFSLILESASTNQTSMYLCASSLWTSGRRQYFGPGTRLTVT.

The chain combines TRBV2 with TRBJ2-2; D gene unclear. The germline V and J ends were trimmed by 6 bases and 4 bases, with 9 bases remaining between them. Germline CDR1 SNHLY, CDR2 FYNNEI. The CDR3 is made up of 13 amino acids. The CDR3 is CASRKTFTGELFF. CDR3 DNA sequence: TGTGCCAGCAGAAAGACTTTCACCGGGGAGCTGTTTTTT.

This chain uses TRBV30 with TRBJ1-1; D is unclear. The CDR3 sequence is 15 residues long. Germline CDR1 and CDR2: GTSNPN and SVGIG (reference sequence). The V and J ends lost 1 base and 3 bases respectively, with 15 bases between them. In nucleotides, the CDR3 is TGTGCCTGGAGTGCGAGGGCACCCTCACACACTGAAGCTTTCTTT. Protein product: CAWSARAPSHTEAFF.

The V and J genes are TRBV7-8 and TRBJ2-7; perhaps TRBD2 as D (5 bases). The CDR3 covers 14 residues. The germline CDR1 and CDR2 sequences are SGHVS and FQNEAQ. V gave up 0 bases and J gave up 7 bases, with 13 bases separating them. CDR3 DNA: TGTGCCAGCAGCTTAGCGCTATTTTCGGGGGAGCAGTACTTC. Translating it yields CASSLALFSGEQYF.

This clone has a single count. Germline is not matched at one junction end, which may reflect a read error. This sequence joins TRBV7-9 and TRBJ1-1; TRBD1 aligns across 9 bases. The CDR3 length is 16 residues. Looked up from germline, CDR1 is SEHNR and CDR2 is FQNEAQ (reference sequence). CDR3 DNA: TGTTCCAGCAGCCCCGGGACAGGGATGGTAGGCACTGAAGCTTTCTTT. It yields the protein CSSSPGTGMVGTEAFF. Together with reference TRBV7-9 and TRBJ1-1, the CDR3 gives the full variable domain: DTGVSQNPRHKITKRGQNVTFRCDPISEHNRLYWYRQTLGQGPEFLTYFQNEAQLEKSRLLSDRFSAERPKGSFSTLEIQRTEQGDSAMYLCSSSPGTGMVGTEAFFGQGTRLTVV.